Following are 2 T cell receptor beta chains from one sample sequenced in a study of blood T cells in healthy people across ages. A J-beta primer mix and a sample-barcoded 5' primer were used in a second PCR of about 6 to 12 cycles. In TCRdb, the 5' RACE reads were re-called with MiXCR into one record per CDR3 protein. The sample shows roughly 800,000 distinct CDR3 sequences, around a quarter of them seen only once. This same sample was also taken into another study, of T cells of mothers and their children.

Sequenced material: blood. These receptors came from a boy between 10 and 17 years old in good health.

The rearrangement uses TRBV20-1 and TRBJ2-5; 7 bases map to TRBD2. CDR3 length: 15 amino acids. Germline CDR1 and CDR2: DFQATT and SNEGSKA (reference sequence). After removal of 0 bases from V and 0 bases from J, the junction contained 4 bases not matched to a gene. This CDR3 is CSARDSGGYQETQYF. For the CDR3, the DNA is TGCAGTGCTAGAGATTCCGGGGGGTACCAAGAGACCCAGTACTTC.

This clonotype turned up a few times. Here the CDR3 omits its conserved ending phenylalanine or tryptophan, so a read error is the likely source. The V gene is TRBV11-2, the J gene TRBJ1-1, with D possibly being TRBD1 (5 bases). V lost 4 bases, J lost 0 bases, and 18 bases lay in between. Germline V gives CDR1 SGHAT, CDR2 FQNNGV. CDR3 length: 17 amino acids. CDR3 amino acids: CASSSPWRGRMNTEAFL. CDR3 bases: TGTGCCAGCAGCTCCCCGTGGAGGGGCCGGATGAACACTGAAGCTTTCCTT.